The T cell receptor beta chain under discussion was sequenced for a study of control samples from healthy donors and cancer patients. Germline V gene data show CDR1 as SEHNR and CDR2 as FQNEAQ (reference sequence). Trimming at V came to 6 bases and at J to 3 bases, leaving 5 bases not matched to a gene. The CDR3 covers 14 residues. Clones were sequenced by immunoSEQ multiplex PCR, and TCRdb holds only the in-frame ones, with some missing. The sample includes about 90,000 clones, 90% to 95% of them seen just once. The gene calls are TRBV7-9 and TRBJ1-2, with 9 bases that match TRBD1. Source material: blood. The TCR sequence derives from a woman aged 25 to 39 in good health. CDR3 DNA: TGTGCCAGCAGACGACAGGGGGACGACTATGGCTACACCTTC. This translates into CASRRQGDDYGYTF.